A selection of T cell receptor beta chains follows, all from one sample in a study of cytomegalovirus exposure and HLA in healthy donors. Method: immunoSEQ multiplex PCR; TCRdb's copy keeps in-frame clones and lacks some. The table records about 63,000 clones, 95% of them present only once. The source material was PBMCs. These receptor sequences come from a woman between 18 and 30 years old in good health and CMV-seropositive. Each CDR3 is given with its conserved first and last residue. The D gene is left open where the match is weak. Not every row has a clone size; where given, it reads once, few, many or a size class.

abundance | j_gene | v_gene | len | d_gene | CDR3aa | CDR3nt
- | TRBJ1-2 | TRBV7-3 | 11 | - | CARCMEDGYTF | TGTGCCAGATGCATGGAGGACGGCTACACCTTC
- | TRBJ2-7 | TRBV14 | 12 | - | CASSQDQYEQYF | TGTGCCAGCAGCCAAGATCAATACGAGCAGTACTTC
- | TRBJ1-1 | TRBV29-1 | 13 | TRBD1 | CSVWGTGGTEAFF | TGCAGCGTGTGGGGGACAGGGGGCACTGAAGCTTTCTTT
once | TRBJ2-2 | TRBV4-2 | 16 | TRBD2 | CASSPRLAGNTGELFF | TGTGCCAGCAGCCCGAGACTAGCGGGGAACACCGGGGAGCTGTTTTTT
- | TRBJ2-1 | TRBV7-9 | 15 | TRBD2 | CASSLRLAGGDEQFF | TGTGCCAGCAGCTTGAGACTAGCGGGGGGAGATGAGCAGTTCTTC
- | TRBJ2-7 | TRBV5-1 | 13 | - | CASSLTQSGEQYF | TGCGCCAGCAGCTTGACCCAATCCGGGGAGCAGTACTTC
- | TRBJ1-4 | TRBV7-9 | 14 | - | CASTGRATNEKLFF | TGTGCCAGCACTGGGAGAGCAACTAATGAAAAACTGTTTTTT
once | TRBJ2-7 | TRBV11-2 | 12 | - | CASSLTGNEQYF | TGTGCCAGCAGCTTGACAGGAAACGAGCAGTACTTC
- | TRBJ1-1 | TRBV7-2 | 14 | - | CASIGDGGLSEAFF | TGTGCCAGCATCGGAGACGGAGGGCTTTCGGAAGCTTTCTTT
- | TRBJ1-5 | TRBV6-1 | 12 | - | CASGTLNQPQHF | TGTGCCAGCGGGACTCTCAATCAGCCCCAGCATTTT
once | TRBJ1-2 | TRBV6-6 | 12 | - | CASGQGGHGYTF | TGTGCCAGCGGACAAGGGGGTCATGGCTACACCTTC
- | TRBJ1-4 | TRBV10-1 | 13 | - | CASSRVPQGPLFF | TGCGCCAGCAGTCGAGTACCCCAGGGCCCACTGTTTTTT
- | TRBJ2-1 | TRBV6-6 | 16 | - | CASKTKGAGANNEQFF | TGTGCCAGCAAGACAAAAGGCGCGGGGGCTAACAATGAGCAGTTCTTC
- | TRBJ1-6 | TRBV18 | 16 | - | CASSPDSSLLNSPLHF | TGTGCCAGCTCACCGGACAGCTCCTTATTAAATTCACCCCTCCACTTT
- | TRBJ1-1 | TRBV29-1 | 12 | - | CSVEGQNTEAFF | TGCAGCGTTGAGGGCCAAAACACTGAAGCTTTCTTT
- | TRBJ1-5 | TRBV7-2 | 13 | - | CASSNRGNQPQHF | TGTGCCAGCAGCAACAGGGGCAATCAGCCCCAGCATTTT
few | TRBJ2-7 | TRBV6-5 | 11 | - | CASSQSNEQYF | TGTGCCAGCAGTCAAAGCAACGAGCAGTACTTC
- | TRBJ2-3 | TRBV4-3 | 15 | - | CASSQDTYSTDTQYF | TGCGCCAGCAGCCAAGATACCTACAGCACAGATACGCAGTATTTT
- | TRBJ2-1 | TRBV19 | 18 | - | CASSIVPPRPGSYNEQFF | TGTGCCAGTAGTATAGTTCCCCCTCGACCGGGCTCCTACAATGAGCAGTTCTTC
- | TRBJ1-3 | TRBV11-1 | 17 | TRBD1 | CASSYLGVGTGGNTIYF | TGTGCCAGCAGCTATCTAGGAGTCGGGACAGGTGGAAACACCATATATTTT
- | TRBJ1-6 | TRBV5-1 | 14 | - | CASSLPGNNSPLHF | TGCGCCAGCAGCTTGCCAGGGAATAATTCACCCCTCCACTTT
- | TRBJ1-2 | TRBV20-1 | 11 | - | CSARVSRGYTF | TGCAGTGCTAGAGTGTCCAGAGGCTACACCTTC
- | TRBJ2-5 | TRBV4-1 | 15 | - | CASSREGGLQETQYF | TGCGCCAGCAGCCGAGAGGGGGGACTACAAGAGACCCAGTACTTC
- | TRBJ2-4 | TRBV6-1 | 13 | - | CASSEQAKNIQYF | TGTGCCAGCAGTGAACAGGCCAAAAACATTCAGTACTTC
- | TRBJ2-3 | TRBV15 | 14 | - | CATSRGQTLELEYF | TGTGCCACCAGCAGAGGTCAAACCCTGGAGTTGGAGTATTTT
- | TRBJ2-5 | TRBV6-5 | 14 | - | CASSYGGRGETQYF | TGTGCCAGCAGTTACGGGGGCAGGGGAGAGACCCAGTACTTC
- | TRBJ2-7 | TRBV6-1 | 14 | - | CASSVNFQVSLEYF | TGTGCCAGCAGTGTTAATTTTCAGGTATCATTGGAGTACTTC
once | TRBJ2-7 | TRBV5-4 | 14 | - | CASSLGFGGYEQYF | TGTGCCAGCAGCTTGGGGTTTGGGGGGTACGAGCAGTACTTC
few | TRBJ1-2 | TRBV6-5 | 16 | - | CASSYSRTGGGYGYTF | TGTGCCAGCAGTTACTCTAGGACGGGGGGCGGCTATGGCTACACCTTC
- | TRBJ1-2 | TRBV5-1 | 14 | TRBD1 | CASRTGTGTDWHTF | TGCGCCAGCAGGACCGGGACAGGGACAGATTGGCACACCTTC
- | TRBJ1-1 | TRBV28 | 13 | TRBD1 | CASCHRGRTEAFF | TGTGCCAGCTGTCACAGGGGGAGGACTGAAGCTTTCTTT
- | TRBJ1-2 | TRBV28 | 14 | TRBD1 | CASRTGTVAYGYTF | TGTGCCAGCAGGACCGGGACAGTTGCCTATGGCTACACCTTC
- | TRBJ2-7 | TRBV5-8 | 13 | - | CASSLERAYEQYF | TGTGCCAGCAGCTTGGAGCGAGCCTACGAGCAGTACTTC
- | TRBJ2-1 | TRBV27 | 16 | TRBD2 | CASSSGLAGGMDEQFF | TGTGCCAGCAGTTCCGGACTAGCGGGAGGAATGGATGAGCAGTTCTTC
- | TRBJ2-7 | TRBV5-1 | 13 | TRBD1 | CASATGPTYEQYF | TGCGCCAGCGCGACAGGGCCCACCTACGAGCAGTACTTC
- | TRBJ2-2 | TRBV6-5 | 14 | - | CASRENRELGELFF | TGTGCCAGCAGGGAGAACAGGGAATTGGGGGAGCTGTTTTTT
once | TRBJ2-2 | TRBV27 | 15 | - | CASSSGSGTPGELFF | TGTGCCAGCAGTTCCGGGTCCGGGACTCCCGGGGAGCTGTTTTTT